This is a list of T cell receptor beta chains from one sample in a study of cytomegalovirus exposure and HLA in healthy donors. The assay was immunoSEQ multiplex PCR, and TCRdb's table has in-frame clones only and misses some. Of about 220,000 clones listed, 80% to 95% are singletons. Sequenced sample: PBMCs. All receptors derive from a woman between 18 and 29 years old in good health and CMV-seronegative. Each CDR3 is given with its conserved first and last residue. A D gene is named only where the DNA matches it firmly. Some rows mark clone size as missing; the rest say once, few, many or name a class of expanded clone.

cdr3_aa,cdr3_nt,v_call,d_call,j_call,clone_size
CASSLVLANTGELFF,TGTGCCAGCAGTTTAGTACTAGCGAACACCGGGGAGCTGTTTTTT,TRBV28,NA,TRBJ2-2,NA
CASSQGTSTGELFF,TGTGCCAGCAGCCAAGGGACTTCAACCGGGGAGCTGTTTTTT,TRBV4-2,NA,TRBJ2-2,once
CASLSREDEQFF,TGTGCCAGCCTCAGTCGGGAGGATGAGCAGTTCTTC,TRBV2,TRBD2,TRBJ2-1,NA
CASSFSGNEQFF,TGTGCCAGCAGTTTTAGCGGCAATGAGCAGTTCTTC,TRBV25-1,NA,TRBJ2-1,NA
CASSFQGGEAFF,TGTGCCAGCAGTTTCCAGGGTGGTGAAGCTTTCTTT,TRBV27,NA,TRBJ1-1,NA
CASSVVGGDNEQFF,TGTGCCAGCAGCGTAGTAGGAGGGGACAATGAGCAGTTCTTC,TRBV9,NA,TRBJ2-1,NA
CASGQGLAYEQYF,TGTGCTAGTGGTCAGGGACTCGCCTACGAGCAGTACTTC,TRBV12-5,NA,TRBJ2-7,once
CASSLGLVRNEQFF,TGTGCCAGCAGCTTAGGACTAGTTCGCAATGAGCAGTTCTTC,TRBV5-4,TRBD2,TRBJ2-1,few
CASSQSGPNRQPQHF,TGCGCCAGCAGTCAATCGGGGCCTAATCGGCAGCCCCAGCATTTT,TRBV23-1,NA,TRBJ1-5,NA
CASSVLASDEQFF,TGTGCCAGCAGTGTCCTAGCGTCCGATGAGCAGTTCTTC,TRBV25-1,NA,TRBJ2-1,NA
CASSLHPGQGLNEQFF,TGTGCCAGCAGCTTACACCCGGGACAGGGCTTAAATGAGCAGTTCTTC,TRBV11-2,TRBD1,TRBJ2-1,once
CASQDRETYEQYF,TGTGCCAGCCAGGACAGGGAGACCTACGAGCAGTACTTC,TRBV2,TRBD1,TRBJ2-7,NA
CASSPNLGQNTDTQYF,TGTGCCAGCAGTCCCAACCTGGGACAGAACACAGATACGCAGTATTTT,TRBV5-5,TRBD1,TRBJ2-3,once
CAKGGTGRNIQYF,TGTGCCAAGGGGGGGACAGGGAGAAACATTCAGTACTTC,TRBV2,TRBD1,TRBJ2-4,NA
CASKLGDSYEQYF,TGTGCCAGCAAGCTAGGGGACTCCTACGAGCAGTACTTC,TRBV11-1,NA,TRBJ2-7,NA
CASIQAGDKKDTQYF,TGTGCCAGCATCCAAGCGGGAGATAAAAAGGATACGCAGTATTTT,TRBV6-5,TRBD2,TRBJ2-3,NA
CASSFAGAGGNTEAFF,TGTGCCAGCAGCTTTGCAGGGGCAGGCGGGAACACTGAAGCTTTCTTT,TRBV7-9,NA,TRBJ1-1,NA
CAWTVTFGGVEQYF,TGTGCCTGGACAGTTACGTTCGGGGGGGTTGAGCAATACTTC,TRBV30,TRBD2,TRBJ2-7,NA
CASRDQTGYEQYF,TGCGCCAGCAGGGATCAGACAGGCTACGAGCAGTACTTC,TRBV10-1,NA,TRBJ2-7,few
CASSAGYQETQYF,TGTGCCAGCTCAGCAGGGTACCAAGAGACCCAGTACTTC,TRBV18,NA,TRBJ2-5,NA
CASSSGAGAPDTGELFF,TGTGCCAGCAGTTCCGGAGCGGGAGCTCCAGACACCGGGGAGCTGTTTTTT,TRBV27,TRBD2,TRBJ2-2,NA
CASSQSGEGYNEQFF,TGCGCCAGCAGCCAATCCGGAGAGGGCTACAATGAGCAGTTCTTC,TRBV4-1,NA,TRBJ2-1,NA